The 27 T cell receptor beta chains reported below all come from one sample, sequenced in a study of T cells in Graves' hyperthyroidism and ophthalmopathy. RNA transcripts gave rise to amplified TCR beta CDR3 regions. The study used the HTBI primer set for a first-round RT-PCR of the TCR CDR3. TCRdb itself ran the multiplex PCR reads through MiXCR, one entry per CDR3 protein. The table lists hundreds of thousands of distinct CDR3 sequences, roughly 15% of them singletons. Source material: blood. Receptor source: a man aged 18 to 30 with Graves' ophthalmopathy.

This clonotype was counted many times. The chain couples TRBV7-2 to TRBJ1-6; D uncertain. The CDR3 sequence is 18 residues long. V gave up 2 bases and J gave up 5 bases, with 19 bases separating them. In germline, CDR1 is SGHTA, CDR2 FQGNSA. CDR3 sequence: CASSLRRSGYFDNSPLHF. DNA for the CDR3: TGTGCCAGCAGCTTAAGGAGGAGTGGGTACTTCGATAATTCACCCCTCCACTTT.

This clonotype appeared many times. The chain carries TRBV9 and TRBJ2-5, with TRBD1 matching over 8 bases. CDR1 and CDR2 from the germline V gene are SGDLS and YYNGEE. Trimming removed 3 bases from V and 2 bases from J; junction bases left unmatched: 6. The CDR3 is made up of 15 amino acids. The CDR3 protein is CASSAHGQGQETQYF. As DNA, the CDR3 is TGTGCCAGCAGCGCCCACGGACAGGGACAAGAGACCCAGTACTTC.

CDR3 protein: CASSRQDVGELFF. DNA of the CDR3: TGTGCCAGCAGTCGGCAGGATGTGGGGGAGCTGTTTTTT. This chain links TRBV12-3 or TRBV12-4 with TRBJ2-2; D unclear. There are 13 residues in the CDR3. Trimming stripped 5 bases from V and 8 bases from J, with 12 bases between.

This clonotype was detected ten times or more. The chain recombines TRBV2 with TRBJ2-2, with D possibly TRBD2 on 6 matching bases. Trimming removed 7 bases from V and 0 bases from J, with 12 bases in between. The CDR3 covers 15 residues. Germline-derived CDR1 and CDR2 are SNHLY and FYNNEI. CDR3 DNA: TGTGCCAGCATCCGACTAGACCCGAACACCGGGGAGCTGTTTTTT. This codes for CASIRLDPNTGELFF.

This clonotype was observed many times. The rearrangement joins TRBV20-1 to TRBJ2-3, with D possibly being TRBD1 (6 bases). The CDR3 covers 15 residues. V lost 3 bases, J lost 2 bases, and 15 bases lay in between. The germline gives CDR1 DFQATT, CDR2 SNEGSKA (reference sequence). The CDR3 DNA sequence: TGCAGTGCTAGGGTGGGGACATTAGCCACAGATACGCAGTATTTT. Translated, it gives CSARVGTLATDTQYF.

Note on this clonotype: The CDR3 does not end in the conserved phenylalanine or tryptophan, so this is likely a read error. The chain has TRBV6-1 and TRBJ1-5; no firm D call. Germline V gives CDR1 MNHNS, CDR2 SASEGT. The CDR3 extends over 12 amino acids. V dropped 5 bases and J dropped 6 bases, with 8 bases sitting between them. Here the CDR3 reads CASSQGGQPQHS. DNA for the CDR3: TGTGCCAGCAGTCAAGGTGGTCAGCCCCAGCATTCT.

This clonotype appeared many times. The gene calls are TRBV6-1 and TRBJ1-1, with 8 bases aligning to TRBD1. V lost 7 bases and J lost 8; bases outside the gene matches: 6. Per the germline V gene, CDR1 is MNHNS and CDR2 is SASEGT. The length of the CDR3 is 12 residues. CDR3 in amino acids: CASKPGGNEAFF. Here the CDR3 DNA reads TGTGCCAGCAAGCCAGGGGGCAACGAAGCTTTCTTT.

Written as DNA, the CDR3 is TGTGCCAGCGTGGACGAGCAAGAGACCCAGTACTTC. Translating it yields CASVDEQETQYF. The chain employs TRBV19 and TRBJ2-5; no definite D call. V dropped 9 bases and J dropped 2 bases, with 10 bases sitting between them. The CDR3 spans 12 residues. CDR1 and CDR2 from the germline V gene are LNHDA and SQIVND (reference sequence).

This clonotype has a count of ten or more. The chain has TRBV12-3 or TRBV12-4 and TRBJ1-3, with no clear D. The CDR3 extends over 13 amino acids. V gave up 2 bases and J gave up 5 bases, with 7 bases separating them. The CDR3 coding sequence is TGTGCCAGCAGTTTACTACAGCGAAACACCATATATTTT. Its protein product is CASSLLQRNTIYF.

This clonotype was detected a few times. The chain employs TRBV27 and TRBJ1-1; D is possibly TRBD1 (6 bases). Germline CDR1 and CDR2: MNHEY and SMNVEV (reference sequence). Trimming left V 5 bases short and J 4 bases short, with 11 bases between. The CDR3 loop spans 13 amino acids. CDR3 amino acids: CASSRGATTEAFF. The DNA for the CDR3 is TGTGCCAGCAGTCGGGGGGCGACCACTGAAGCTTTCTTT.

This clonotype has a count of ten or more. The CDR3 reads CSARGGSGDEQYF. CDR3 coding DNA: TGCAGTGCTAGAGGGGGTAGCGGAGACGAGCAGTACTTC. V and J are TRBV20-1 and TRBJ2-7; possible D gene TRBD2, 6 bases. In germline, CDR1 is DFQATT, CDR2 SNEGSKA (reference sequence). Trimming took 1 base from V and 5 from J, leaving 12 bases between them. The CDR3 contains 13 residues.

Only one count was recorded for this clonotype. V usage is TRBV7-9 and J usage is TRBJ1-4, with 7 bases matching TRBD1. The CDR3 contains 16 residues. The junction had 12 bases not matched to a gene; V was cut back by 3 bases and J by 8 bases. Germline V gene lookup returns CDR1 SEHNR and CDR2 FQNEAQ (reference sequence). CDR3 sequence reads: CASSFAETGRGEKLFF. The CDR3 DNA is TGTGCCAGCAGCTTTGCAGAGACAGGGCGAGGAGAAAAACTGTTTTTT.

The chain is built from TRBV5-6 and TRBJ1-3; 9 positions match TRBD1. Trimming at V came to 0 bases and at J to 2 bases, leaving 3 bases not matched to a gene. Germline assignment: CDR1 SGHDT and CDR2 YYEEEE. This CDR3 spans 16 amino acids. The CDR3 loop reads CASSLVGDRAGNTIYF. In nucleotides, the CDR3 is TGTGCCAGCAGCTTGGTGGGGGACAGGGCTGGAAACACCATATATTTT.

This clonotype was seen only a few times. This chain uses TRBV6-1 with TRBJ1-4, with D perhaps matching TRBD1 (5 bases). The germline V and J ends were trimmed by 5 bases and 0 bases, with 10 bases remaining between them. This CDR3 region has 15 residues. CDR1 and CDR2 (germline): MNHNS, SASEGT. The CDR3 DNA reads TGTGCCAGCAGTCCACGCAGGGCAACTAATGAAAAACTGTTTTTT. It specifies CASSPRRATNEKLFF.

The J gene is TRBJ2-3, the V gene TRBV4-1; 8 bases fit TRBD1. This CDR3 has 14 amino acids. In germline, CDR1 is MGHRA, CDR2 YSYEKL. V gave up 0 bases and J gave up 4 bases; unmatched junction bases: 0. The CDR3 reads CASSQEQGADTQYF. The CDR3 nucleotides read TGCGCCAGCAGCCAAGAACAGGGGGCAGATACGCAGTATTTT.

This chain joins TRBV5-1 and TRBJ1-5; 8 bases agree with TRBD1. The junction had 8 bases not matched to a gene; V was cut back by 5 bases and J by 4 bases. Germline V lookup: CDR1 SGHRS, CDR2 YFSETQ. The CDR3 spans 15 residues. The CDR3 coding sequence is TGCGCCAGCAGTCCGACAGGGGAGTCAAATCAGCCCCAGCATTTT. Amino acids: CASSPTGESNQPQHF.

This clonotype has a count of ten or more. CDR3 coding DNA: TGTGCCAGCGTGTCCGGGTTAGGGAATGAGCAGTTCTTC. Translation: CASVSGLGNEQFF. V gene TRBV6-1 combines with J gene TRBJ2-1; D is unclear. Between the trimmed V and J ends, which lost 8 bases and 7 bases, there was a span of 15 bases. The CDR3 covers 13 residues. The germline gives CDR1 MNHNS, CDR2 SASEGT.

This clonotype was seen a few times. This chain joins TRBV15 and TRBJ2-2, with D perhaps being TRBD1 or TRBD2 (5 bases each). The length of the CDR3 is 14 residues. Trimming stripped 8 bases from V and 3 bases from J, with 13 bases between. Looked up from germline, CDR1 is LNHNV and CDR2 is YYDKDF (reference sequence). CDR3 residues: CATSPGQDTGELFF. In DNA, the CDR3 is TGTGCCACCTCCCCGGGGCAGGACACCGGGGAGCTGTTTTTT.

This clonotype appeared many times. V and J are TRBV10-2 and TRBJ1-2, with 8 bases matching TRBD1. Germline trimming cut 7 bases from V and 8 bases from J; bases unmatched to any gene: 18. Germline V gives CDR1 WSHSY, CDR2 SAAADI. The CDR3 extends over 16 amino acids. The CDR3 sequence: CASNLLLDRASSGYTF. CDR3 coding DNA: TGCGCCAGCAATCTTCTTCTGGACAGGGCGTCCTCAGGCTACACCTTC.

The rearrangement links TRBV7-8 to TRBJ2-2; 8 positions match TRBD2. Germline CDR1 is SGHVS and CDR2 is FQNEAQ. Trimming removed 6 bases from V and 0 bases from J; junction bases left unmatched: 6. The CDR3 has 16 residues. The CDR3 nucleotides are TGTGCCAGCAGATCGGGGACTAGAGCGAACACCGGGGAGCTGTTTTTT. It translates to CASRSGTRANTGELFF.

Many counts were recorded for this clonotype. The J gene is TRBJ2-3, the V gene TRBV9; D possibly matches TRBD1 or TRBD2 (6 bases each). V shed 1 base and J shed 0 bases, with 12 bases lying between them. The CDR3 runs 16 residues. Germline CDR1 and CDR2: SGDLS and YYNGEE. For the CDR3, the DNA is TGTGCCAGCAGCGTAAGGGGGGATTCTAGCACAGATACGCAGTATTTT. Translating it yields CASSVRGDSSTDTQYF. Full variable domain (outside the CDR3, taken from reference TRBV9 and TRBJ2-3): DSGVTQTPKHLITATGQRVTLRCSPRSGDLSVYWYQQSLDQGLQFLIQYYNGEERAKGNILERFSAQQFPDLHSELNLSSLELGDSALYFCASSVRGDSSTDTQYFGPGTRLTVL.

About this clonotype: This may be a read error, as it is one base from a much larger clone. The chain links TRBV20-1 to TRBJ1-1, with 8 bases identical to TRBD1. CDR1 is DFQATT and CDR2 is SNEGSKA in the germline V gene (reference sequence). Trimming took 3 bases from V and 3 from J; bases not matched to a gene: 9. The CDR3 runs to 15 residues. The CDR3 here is CSARGPGGAHTEAFF. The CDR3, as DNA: TGCAGTGCTAGGGGCCCAGGGGGCGCGCACACTGAAGCTTTCTTT.

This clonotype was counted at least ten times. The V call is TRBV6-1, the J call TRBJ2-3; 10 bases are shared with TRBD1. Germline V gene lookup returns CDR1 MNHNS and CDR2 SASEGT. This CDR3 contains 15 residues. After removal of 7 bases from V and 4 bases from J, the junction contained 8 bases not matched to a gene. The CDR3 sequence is CASNSDRGGPDTQYF. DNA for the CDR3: TGTGCCAGCAATTCGGACAGGGGGGGCCCAGATACGCAGTATTTT.

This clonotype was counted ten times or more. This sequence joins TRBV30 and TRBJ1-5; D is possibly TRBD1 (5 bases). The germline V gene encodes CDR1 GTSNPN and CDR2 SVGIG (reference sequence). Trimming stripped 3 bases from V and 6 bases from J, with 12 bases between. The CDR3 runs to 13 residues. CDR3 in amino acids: CAWSPHDSQPQHF. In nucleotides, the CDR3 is TGTGCCTGGAGCCCTCACGACAGTCAGCCCCAGCATTTT.

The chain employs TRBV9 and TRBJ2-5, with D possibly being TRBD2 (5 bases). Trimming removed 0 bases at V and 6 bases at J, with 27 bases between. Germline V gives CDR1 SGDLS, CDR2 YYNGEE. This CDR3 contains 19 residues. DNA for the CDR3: TGTGCCAGCAGCGTAGGTACCGGGGAACATGATCCACTCAAGAAGACCCAGTACTTC. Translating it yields CASSVGTGEHDPLKKTQYF.

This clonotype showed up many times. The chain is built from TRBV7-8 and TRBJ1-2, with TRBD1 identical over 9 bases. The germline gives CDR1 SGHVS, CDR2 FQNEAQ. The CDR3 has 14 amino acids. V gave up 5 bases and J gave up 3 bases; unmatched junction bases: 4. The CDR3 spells CASSLRTGDYGYTF. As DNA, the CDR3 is TGTGCCAGCAGCCTCCGGACAGGGGACTATGGCTACACCTTC.

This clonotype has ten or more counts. The CDR3 DNA reads as TGCAGTGCTAGTGAATCTGGATACCCTCTCGAGACCCAGTACTTC. It yields the protein CSASESGYPLETQYF. The V and J genes are TRBV20-1 and TRBJ2-5; D is ambiguous. Looked up from germline, CDR1 is DFQATT and CDR2 is SNEGSKA (reference sequence). V was trimmed by 3 bases and J by 5 bases, leaving 19 bases between them. The CDR3 extends over 15 amino acids.